This T cell receptor (beta chain) originates from a study of cytomegalovirus exposure and HLA in healthy donors. With regard to this clone: Its antigen is currently unknown.

The study's findings and limits: For most TCR beta V segments, an earlier analysis put the productive rate at about 90% or about 30% of the time. Judged likely to be a sequencing artifact was a cluster of highly shared sequence variants. As was reported, the classifier diagnosed cytomegalovirus status with high specificity and sensitivity. TCR beta V- and J-gene trimming was later associated with a missense DCLRE1C variant.

Researchers ran the PCR with 60 Vbeta and 13 Jbeta primers. Clones were read by immunoSEQ multiplex PCR, and TCRdb kept only the in-frame ones, dropping some. The data hold 33,000 or so clones, with roughly nine tenths observed a single time. The CDR3 is 15 residues long. The germline V gene has CDR1 KGHSH and CDR2 LQKENI. V shed 8 bases and J 4 bases; nucleotides not matched to a gene: 9. The clonotype originates from a woman aged 18-30 years in good health and CMV-seronegative. The chain recombines TRBV18 with TRBJ1-2, with 11 nucleotides matching TRBD1. Sequencing input: PBMCs. In DNA form, the CDR3 reads TGTGCCAGCCAGGGACAGGGGGAAGGAGGCTATGGCTACACCTTC. Translation gives CASQGQGEGGYGYTF.